This T cell receptor (beta chain) was identified during a study of blood T cell repertoires in COVID-19 (dated by TCRdb to about 2020). Study-wide context: Samples from collaborators originated in the United States, Italy and Spain and spanned both the acute and convalescent phases of COVID-19. The prospective study material was composed of cDNA or gDNA derived from T cells, B-cell-depleted T cells, or PBMCs. Deeply sampled blood TCRbeta repertoires from subjects exposed to, actively infected with, or recovered from COVID-19 were included in the dataset. The repertoires were released in a freely available public database intended as a resource for research on the immune response to SARS-CoV-2. The samples were drawn from two sources: the first 160 participants of the ongoing ImmuneRACE study, and 950 to 1,500 subjects contributed by 6 global collaborators. Nearly every sample came with metadata listing a de-identified subject ID, COVID-19 status, age in years and sex. Where available, HLA class I and class II types were taken from metadata supplied by the sample provider and were not determined by assay-based typing. Here is what the overall study found, with its caveats: The quantity of clinical and demographic metadata differed by source and by participant and was supplied without curation.

Enrolling through a virtual design, the prospective study's participants ranged in age from about 18 to 89 years and lived across 24 United States geographic areas. Cohort assignment in the prospective study relied on participant-reported clinical history from a screening survey and a study questionnaire. ImmuneRACE Cohort 3 recovered participants were defined by two consecutive negative NP/OP PCR tests, healthcare professional clearance, or symptom resolution. Mobile phlebotomists in the prospective study collected whole blood, serum and a nasopharyngeal or oropharyngeal swab from every participant. Over a roughly two-month period, participants in the prospective study had the option of providing additional blood draws and questionnaires. Before DNA extraction, blood samples from the prospective study were shipped at room temperature or frozen. CDR1 and CDR2 are read off the germline V gene (reference sequence) as LNHDA and SQIVND. V sheds 5 bases and J sheds 3 bases, leaving 11 bases between their ends. From the cysteine through the phenylalanine, the CDR3 covers 13 amino acids. Solely the CDR3 DNA is kept, with 39 bases framed from the first base.

The immunoSEQ Assay, a bias-controlled multiplex PCR, was used to amplify TCRbeta CDR3 regions from genomic DNA. Per the source publication's procedure: Nucleated cell counts per sample were estimated from amplification of reference gene primers within the assay. Sequence reads were collapsed and filtered to measure the absolute abundance of every unique TCRbeta CDR3 rearrangement. For each sample, productive Simpson clonality was calculated as the square root of Simpson's diversity index over productive rearrangements. TCRdb carries this immuneACCESS record with in-frame sequences only. Its versions omit some clonotypes, under half of them owing to an unresolved V gene in the studies checked, with the rest unexplained. The V and J calls and clone size come from that table; D and trimming were worked out from the DNA. Recorded for this sample are more than 250,000 clones; around 87% of them occurred a single time. The ten largest account for over 4% of the sample.

This clone was seen only once. Its recognized antigen is unknown. The record has no base qualities; no much larger clone is one base away. The receptor was derived from a woman in her 30s who had recovered from COVID-19. Sequencing input: PBMCs or T cells enriched from blood (not recorded which). The chain was built from TRBV19 and TRBJ2-7, with a tentative D gene TRBD1 over 6 matching bases. The DNA sequence follows: TGTGCCAGTAGTGTGGGACACCTCTACGAGCAGTACTTC. Translation gives CASSVGHLYEQYF.